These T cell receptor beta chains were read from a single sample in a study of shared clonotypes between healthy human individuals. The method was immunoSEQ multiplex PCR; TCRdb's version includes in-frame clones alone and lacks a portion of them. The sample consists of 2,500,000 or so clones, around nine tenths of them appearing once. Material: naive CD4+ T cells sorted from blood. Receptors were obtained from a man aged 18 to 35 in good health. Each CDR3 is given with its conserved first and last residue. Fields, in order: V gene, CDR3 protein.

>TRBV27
CASSSRGNEKLFF
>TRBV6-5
CASSRGQGWSGELFF
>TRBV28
CASSHDTEETQYF
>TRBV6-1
CASRRRRVSQETQYF
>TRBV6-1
CASTNRVEQYF
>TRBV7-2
CASSDRTGGNTEAFF
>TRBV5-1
CASSLEGLQETQYF
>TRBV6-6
CASSYSGFLAYEQYF
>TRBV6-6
CASSKSEREQYF
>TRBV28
CASSLGDRYNEQFF
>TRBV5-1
CASSSRDRAYNSPLHF
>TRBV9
CASSVSATNEKLFF
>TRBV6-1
CASSSTGNTEAFF
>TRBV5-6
CASSLGLAGSSYNEQFF
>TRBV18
CASSPPGSSTDTQYF
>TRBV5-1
CASSGMTSGGPTDTQYF
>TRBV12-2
CASRLAGHQPQHF
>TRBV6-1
CASSQEGHISGANVLTF
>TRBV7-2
CASSPPDNYGYTF
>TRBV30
CAWSSGRSGEQFF
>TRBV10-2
CASSLTGGKETQYF
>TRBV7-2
CASSQLSGSWGTDTQYF
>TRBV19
CASSSRWRAPDTQYF
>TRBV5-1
CASSSGTSFDTDTQYF
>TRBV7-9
CASSFEGKNGNTIYF
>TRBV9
CASRRTGGQHGYTF
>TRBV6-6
CASSPRDSQNSPLHF
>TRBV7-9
CASSMGALNTEAFF
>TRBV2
CASSPAPNGPYEQYF
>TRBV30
CAWSTPGNLAKNIQYF
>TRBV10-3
CAISESAGGARGYGYTF
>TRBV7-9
CASSHRGKEQFF
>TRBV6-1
CASSVRADSPLHF
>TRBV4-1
CASSQDSGGYYEQYF
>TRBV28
CASRSGTGSGNTIYF
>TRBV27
CASRVRGEVNSNQPQHF
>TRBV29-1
CSGALGGSYNEQFF
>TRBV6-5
CASSLVDEQFF
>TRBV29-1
CSVEVIRNTEAFF
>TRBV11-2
CASSLGDRGQETQYF
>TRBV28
CASTAGQAPVGQYF
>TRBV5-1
CASSLVFQTYEQYF
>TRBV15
CATSRDHGQIYTF
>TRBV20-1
CSVASTGRYTF
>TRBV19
CASSAGGQGYQPQHF
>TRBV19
CASSTGQVVSNEKLFF
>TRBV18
CASSPVLSPEARDQHF
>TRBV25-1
CASSEFDRVYGYTF
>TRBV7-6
CASSLWESEQFF
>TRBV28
CASSFGEEAFF
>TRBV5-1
CASSLVSHNTEAFF
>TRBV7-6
CASSLKQLNSPLHF
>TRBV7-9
CASSLTGSSNEKVFF
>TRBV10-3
CAISEGSQPQHF
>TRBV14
CASSIRQDTYNEQFF
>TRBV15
CATSIGTGMAWDNEQFF
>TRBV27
CASSRAGGENTIYF
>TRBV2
CASSGASGGTQFF
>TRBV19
CASSIGTSGLQETQYF
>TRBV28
CASRETGRYEKLFF